This section outlines one T cell receptor (beta chain) sequence together with its context. The sample originates from a study of shared clonotypes between healthy human individuals. The assay was run at deep level. Profiling relied on immunoSEQ multiplex PCR, and the TCRdb table lists in-frame clones only, not all of them. The sample lists 800,000 to 1,200,000 clones, approximately 80% occurring once. Germline lookup yields CDR1 SEHNR and CDR2 FQNEAQ (reference sequence). Trimming cost V 5 bases and J 11 bases, with 36 bases left between them. This CDR3 has 19 amino acids. The V gene is TRBV7-9, the J gene TRBJ1-1; the D gene is possibly TRBD1 (5 bases). The receptor was isolated from a man aged 18-30 years in good health. Some clones in this sample may be carry-over from other donors' samples. The sequencing sample was made of memory CD4+ T cells from PBMCs. Subset: CD45RA-negative fraction. CDR3 sequence (DNA): TGTGCCAGCAGCCCCCTCGACAGCGCTAACCCGCGGCGGCTAAAAATTGCTTTCTTT. This encodes CASSPLDSANPRRLKIAFF.